This is a list of T cell receptor beta chains from one sample in a study of cytomegalovirus exposure and HLA in healthy donors. Produced via immunoSEQ multiplex PCR; TCRdb's table is partial and in-frame only. The sample holds roughly 33,000 clones. Sequencing was done on a sample of PBMCs. The receptors originated from a woman between 40 and 50 years old in good health and CMV-seropositive. Both conserved end residues are part of each CDR3. Each record gives: J gene, clone size, D gene, V gene, CDR3 DNA, CDR3 protein. The D gene is left open where the match is weak. Clone size appears in some rows only: once, few, many, or a class for an expanded clone.

J: TRBJ2-7
size: .
D: TRBD2
V: TRBV7-9
DNA: TGTGCCAGCAGCTTAGAAGCTAGCGGAAGCCCCTACGAGCAGTACTTC
CDR3: CASSLEASGSPYEQYF

J: TRBJ1-4
size: .
D: .
V: TRBV6-6
DNA: TGTGCCAGCAGTCTTCGAGACCGGGGGGAACTGTTTTTT
CDR3: CASSLRDRGELFF

J: TRBJ1-1
size: .
D: .
V: TRBV18
DNA: TGTGCCAGCTCACCGGGAGGGTCGAGGACTGAAGCTTTCTTT
CDR3: CASSPGGSRTEAFF

J: TRBJ2-3
size: .
D: TRBD2
V: TRBV28
DNA: TGTGCCAGCACCCCGGGGGGGGACGTTACTAGCACAGATACGCAGTATTTT
CDR3: CASTPGGDVTSTDTQYF

J: TRBJ2-5
size: .
D: .
V: TRBV5-1
DNA: TGCGCCAGCAGCCCTTCCGTAGGGGGAGGGGAGAACCAGTACTTC
CDR3: CASSPSVGGGENQYF

J: TRBJ2-6
size: .
D: TRBD1
V: TRBV29-1
DNA: TGCAGCGTTAGCCACCGGGACAGGGGGCTGAGCTCTGGGGCCAACGTCCTGACTTTC
CDR3: CSVSHRDRGLSSGANVLTF

J: TRBJ1-2
size: .
D: TRBD1
V: TRBV6-5
DNA: TGTGCCAGCACCAACGGGCAGGGGGCCATTGGCTACACCTTC
CDR3: CASTNGQGAIGYTF

J: TRBJ2-1
size: .
D: TRBD2
V: TRBV30
DNA: TGTGCCTGGAGGGGTAGCGGGGAATACAATGAGCAGTTCTTC
CDR3: CAWRGSGEYNEQFF

J: TRBJ2-1
size: .
D: .
V: TRBV7-3
DNA: TGTGCCAGCAGCTTTCTAGCAAGCTCCTACAATGAGCAGTTCTTC
CDR3: CASSFLASSYNEQFF

J: TRBJ1-4
size: .
D: TRBD1
V: TRBV7-8
DNA: TGTGCCAGCAGCTCGTACCCAGGGGGCCGTAATGAAAAACTGTTTTTT
CDR3: CASSSYPGGRNEKLFF

J: TRBJ2-1
size: .
D: .
V: TRBV4-3
DNA: TGCGCCAGCAGCCAATTCCAACAGGGTGACAATGAGCAGTTCTTC
CDR3: CASSQFQQGDNEQFF

J: TRBJ2-3
size: .
D: .
V: TRBV5-8
DNA: TGTGCCAGCACATATGCAGGGTTGGCAGATACGCAGTATTTT
CDR3: CASTYAGLADTQYF

J: TRBJ1-2
size: .
D: .
V: TRBV7-2
DNA: TGTGCCAGCAGCTTAGAAGGAGGGGTCCTCTATGGCTACACCTTC
CDR3: CASSLEGGVLYGYTF

J: TRBJ1-1
size: .
D: .
V: TRBV7-9
DNA: TGTGCCAGCAGCTTTTTACAGGGGAACACTGAAGCTTTCTTT
CDR3: CASSFLQGNTEAFF

J: TRBJ1-1
size: .
D: TRBD1
V: TRBV5-1
DNA: TGCGCCAGCAGGCCCGGGACAGCAAACACTGAAGCTTTCTTT
CDR3: CASRPGTANTEAFF

J: TRBJ2-7
size: .
D: TRBD2
V: TRBV6-5
DNA: TGTGCCAGCAGTTTATCGACTAGCGGGGGCTACGAGCAGTACTTC
CDR3: CASSLSTSGGYEQYF

J: TRBJ2-1
size: .
D: TRBD2
V: TRBV30
DNA: TGTGCCTGGAGCCGGACTAGCGGGATTCATGAGCAGTTCTTC
CDR3: CAWSRTSGIHEQFF

J: TRBJ1-1
size: .
D: TRBD1
V: TRBV5-1
DNA: TGCGCCAGCAGCTACACCATTATAGGACAGGGGGAGGCTTTCTTT
CDR3: CASSYTIIGQGEAFF

J: TRBJ2-7
size: .
D: .
V: TRBV9
DNA: TGTGCCAGCAGCGTTTCATTAGTGGAGTCCAGCGAGCAGTACTTC
CDR3: CASSVSLVESSEQYF

J: TRBJ2-7
size: .
D: TRBD1
V: TRBV4-2
DNA: TGTGCCAGCAGCCAAGCAGGACAGGGATCCTACTACGAGCAGTACTTC
CDR3: CASSQAGQGSYYEQYF

J: TRBJ2-7
size: .
D: .
V: TRBV4-2
DNA: TGTGCCAGCAGCCAAGAATTACAGGCCTACGAGCAGTACTTC
CDR3: CASSQELQAYEQYF

J: TRBJ2-2
size: .
D: TRBD1
V: TRBV9
DNA: TGTGCCAGCAGCGTAGCGGGGACAGGGACCGGGGAGCTGTTTTTT
CDR3: CASSVAGTGTGELFF

J: TRBJ2-3
size: .
D: .
V: TRBV29-1
DNA: TGCAGCGTATATTTGGGGCTACGCGCCACAGATACGCAGTATTTT
CDR3: CSVYLGLRATDTQYF

J: TRBJ1-1
size: .
D: .
V: TRBV30
DNA: TGTGCCTGGAGTCCGGGGACTGAAGCTTTCTTT
CDR3: CAWSPGTEAFF

J: TRBJ2-7
size: .
D: TRBD1
V: TRBV6-1
DNA: TGTGCCAGCAGCCAGGACAGGGGGGGCCTCGAGCAGTACTTC
CDR3: CASSQDRGGLEQYF

J: TRBJ2-1
size: .
D: .
V: TRBV5-8
DNA: TGTGCCAGCAGCTCCCGTTCCTACAATGAGCAGTTCTTC
CDR3: CASSSRSYNEQFF

J: TRBJ2-7
size: .
D: TRBD2
V: TRBV6-5
DNA: TGTGCCAGCAGACCCACTAGCGGGAGATACGAGCAGTACTTC
CDR3: CASRPTSGRYEQYF

J: TRBJ2-2
size: .
D: .
V: TRBV19
DNA: TGTGCCAGTAGAACTGCGGCGAACACCGGGGAGCTGTTTTTT
CDR3: CASRTAANTGELFF

J: TRBJ2-7
size: .
D: TRBD2
V: TRBV29-1
DNA: TGCAGCGTTGCGGCCTTCGGGAGGGCCTCCACCTACGAGCAGTACTTC
CDR3: CSVAAFGRASTYEQYF

J: TRBJ2-7
size: .
D: .
V: TRBV30
DNA: TGTGCCTGGAATGAGGGCCTTGGCGGCGAGCAGTACTTC
CDR3: CAWNEGLGGEQYF

J: TRBJ2-1
size: .
D: .
V: TRBV4-3
DNA: TGCGCCAGCAGCCAAAGTCGGGTAGCGGTAGGGAATGAGCAGTTCTTC
CDR3: CASSQSRVAVGNEQFF

J: TRBJ1-2
size: .
D: .
V: TRBV6-1
DNA: TGTGCCAGCGCCTACGGTCGGGGCTACACCTTC
CDR3: CASAYGRGYTF

J: TRBJ2-5
size: .
D: TRBD2
V: TRBV11-2
DNA: TGTGCCAGCAGGTGGGACTACTGGGAAGAGACCCAGTACTTC
CDR3: CASRWDYWEETQYF

J: TRBJ2-1
size: .
D: .
V: TRBV28
DNA: TGTGCCAGCAGACCTCAGGGAAGGGACAATGAGCAGTTCTTC
CDR3: CASRPQGRDNEQFF

J: TRBJ1-2
size: .
D: TRBD1
V: TRBV4-2
DNA: TGTGCCAGCAGCCAAGGGGACAGGACCTATGGCTACACCTTC
CDR3: CASSQGDRTYGYTF

J: TRBJ2-7
size: .
D: TRBD1
V: TRBV6-6
DNA: TGTGCCAGCAGTTCGGCAGGGACAGGATTTTACGAGCAGTACTTC
CDR3: CASSSAGTGFYEQYF

J: TRBJ2-1
size: .
D: .
V: TRBV5-6
DNA: TGTGCCAGCAGCTTCTACACGGGAGTAATGGTGAATGAGCAGTTCTTC
CDR3: CASSFYTGVMVNEQFF

J: TRBJ2-7
size: .
D: TRBD2
V: TRBV4-3
DNA: TGCGCCAGCAGCCTGGGACTACCCAACGAGCAGTACTTC
CDR3: CASSLGLPNEQYF

J: TRBJ2-5
size: .
D: TRBD1
V: TRBV30
DNA: TGTGCCTGGAGTCTAACAGGGGGGCGAGAGACCCAGTACTTC
CDR3: CAWSLTGGRETQYF

J: TRBJ2-7
size: .
D: .
V: TRBV7-3
DNA: TGTGCCAGCAGCTTAACAGGGGGGGACGAGCAGTACTTC
CDR3: CASSLTGGDEQYF

J: TRBJ1-2
size: .
D: TRBD1
V: TRBV27
DNA: TGTGCCAGCAGTTTGAGGACAGGGTCGGGCTACACCTTC
CDR3: CASSLRTGSGYTF

J: TRBJ1-1
size: .
D: .
V: TRBV2
DNA: TGTGCCAGCAGTCAAGATGGACAGTGGAACACTGAAGCTTTCTTT
CDR3: CASSQDGQWNTEAFF

J: TRBJ1-2
size: .
D: TRBD1
V: TRBV25-1
DNA: TGTGCCAGCAGTGATCAGGGGGCGTATGGCTACACCTTC
CDR3: CASSDQGAYGYTF

J: TRBJ1-5
size: .
D: TRBD1
V: TRBV18
DNA: TGTGCCAGCTCCCTCCGGGACAGGGGCAATCAGCCCCAGCATTTT
CDR3: CASSLRDRGNQPQHF

J: TRBJ2-7
size: .
D: TRBD2
V: TRBV6-5
DNA: TGTGCCAGCAGTTCGGGACTAGCGGGAGGAGCCTACGAGCAGTACTTC
CDR3: CASSSGLAGGAYEQYF

J: TRBJ2-7
size: .
D: TRBD1
V: TRBV6-5
DNA: TGTGCCAGCCGTGGTGTGACAGGGGCCTCCTACGAGCAGTACTTC
CDR3: CASRGVTGASYEQYF

J: TRBJ1-1
size: .
D: .
V: TRBV5-6
DNA: TGTGCCAGCAGGGCAAGTGGGGCAGTGGCCGCCGTGGCTTTCTTT
CDR3: CASRASGAVAAVAFF

J: TRBJ2-7
size: .
D: .
V: TRBV27
DNA: TGTGCCAGCAGTTTCGGGCGGGGGCGAGACGAGCAGTACTTC
CDR3: CASSFGRGRDEQYF

J: TRBJ2-4
size: .
D: TRBD1
V: TRBV5-1
DNA: TGCGCCAGCAGTAGGAAGGGGGCAGAGGACATTCAGTACTTC
CDR3: CASSRKGAEDIQYF

J: TRBJ2-1
size: medium-sized
D: .
V: TRBV7-9
DNA: TGTGCCAGCAGTCAAGGGGGTGGAGAGCAGTTCTTC
CDR3: CASSQGGGEQFF

J: TRBJ1-4
size: .
D: TRBD1
V: TRBV5-1
DNA: TGCGCCAGCAGCCGCTGGACAGGGGGAGAGGAAAAACTGTTTTTT
CDR3: CASSRWTGGEEKLFF

J: TRBJ1-1
size: .
D: .
V: TRBV29-1
DNA: TGCAGCGTTGAAGATCTGGGGAGGGAAGCTTTCTTT
CDR3: CSVEDLGREAFF

J: TRBJ2-7
size: .
D: .
V: TRBV9
DNA: TGTGCCAGCAGCGCCTCGACTAGCTACGAGCAGTACTTC
CDR3: CASSASTSYEQYF

J: TRBJ2-7
size: .
D: .
V: TRBV28
DNA: TGTGCCAGCAGTCCCCCCCCACAGGGCCTAACCTACGAGCAGTACTTC
CDR3: CASSPPPQGLTYEQYF

J: TRBJ2-4
size: .
D: .
V: TRBV30
DNA: TGTGCCTGGAGTGGTTCCAGAATCCTAGCCAAAAACATTCAGTACTTC
CDR3: CAWSGSRILAKNIQYF

J: TRBJ1-2
size: .
D: .
V: TRBV30
DNA: TGTGCCTGGAGTGTACGATGGGCCGGCAACACCTTC
CDR3: CAWSVRWAGNTF

J: TRBJ2-1
size: .
D: TRBD2
V: TRBV4-1
DNA: TGCGCCAGCAGCGGACGCCTAGCGGGAGGATACAATGAGCAGTTCTTC
CDR3: CASSGRLAGGYNEQFF